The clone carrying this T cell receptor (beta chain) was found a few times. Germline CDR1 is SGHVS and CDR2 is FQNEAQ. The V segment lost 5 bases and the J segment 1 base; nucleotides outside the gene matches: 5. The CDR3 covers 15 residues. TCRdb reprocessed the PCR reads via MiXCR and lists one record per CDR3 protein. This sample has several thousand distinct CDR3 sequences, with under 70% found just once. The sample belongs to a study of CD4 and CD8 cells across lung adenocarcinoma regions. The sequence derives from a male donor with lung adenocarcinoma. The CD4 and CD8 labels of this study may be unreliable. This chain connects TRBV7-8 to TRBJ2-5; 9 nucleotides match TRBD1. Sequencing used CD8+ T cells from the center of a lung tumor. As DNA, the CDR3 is TGTGCCAGCAGCCCACAGGGGGCGCGCCAAGAGACCCAGTACTTC. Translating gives CASSPQGARQETQYF. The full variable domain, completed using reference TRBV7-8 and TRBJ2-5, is GAGVSQSPRYKVAKRGQDVALRCDPISGHVSLFWYQQALGQGPEFLTYFQNEAQLDKSGLPSDRFFAERPEGSVSTLKIQRTQQEDSAVYLCASSPQGARQETQYFGPGTRLLVL.